Following are 20 T cell receptor beta chains from one sample sequenced in a study of blood T cell repertoires in COVID-19. TCRdb's table, derived via immunoSEQ multiplex PCR, lists solely in-frame clones and lacks some. The sample records about 180,000 clones, around 80% being singletons. The specimen was PBMCs or T cells enriched from blood (not recorded which). The receptors here all came from a man between 45 and 60 years old who had recovered from COVID-19.

On this clone: Within the sample, other DNA sequences also encode this same CDR3. The CDR3 DNA reads as TGTGCCAGCAGCCTCGGGAGCTCCTACAATGAGCAGTTCTTC. It codes for CASSLGSSYNEQFF. This chain links TRBV7-9 with TRBJ2-1; a weak D match, TRBD2 (6 bases). V lost 5 bases and J 0 bases, leaving 8 bases between the germline ends. The CDR3 runs to 14 residues. The V gene's germline CDR1 is SEHNR and CDR2 FQNEAQ (reference sequence).

The chain joins TRBV4-2 to TRBJ1-2, with D perhaps TRBD1 (6 bases). CDR1 is LGHNA and CDR2 is YNFKEQ in the germline V gene. The CDR3 consists of 17 residues. V was shortened by 0 bases and J by 3 bases, with 17 bases between the two germline ends. Here the CDR3 reads CASSQDIVRTVDYGYTF. As DNA, the CDR3 is TGTGCCAGCAGCCAAGATATAGTACGGACAGTCGACTATGGCTACACCTTC.

The rearrangement uses TRBV19 and TRBJ2-5, with 8 bases aligning to TRBD2. This CDR3 has 13 amino acids. The germline CDR1 and CDR2 sequences are LNHDA and SQIVND (reference sequence). J gave up 4 bases and V 6 bases, and 4 bases lay outside the gene matches. CDR3 sequence reads: CASSRGGPETQYF. CDR3 DNA sequence: TGTGCCAGTAGCCGCGGGGGGCCAGAGACCCAGTACTTC.

The chain recombines TRBV27 with TRBJ2-2; 9 bases match TRBD2. CDR1 MNHEY and CDR2 SMNVEV come from the germline V gene (reference sequence). This CDR3 is built from 16 residues. V lost 5 bases to trimming and J lost 1 base; unmatched junction nucleotides: 5. The DNA for the CDR3 is TGTGCCAGCAGTCCGATTAGCGGGGGGAACACCGGGGAGCTGTTTTTT. This codes for CASSPISGGNTGELFF.

The gene calls are TRBV15 and TRBJ1-1; 9 bases align to TRBD1. The CDR3 loop spans 15 amino acids. J lost 5 bases, V lost 2 bases, and 6 bases had no gene match. Germline V gene lookup returns CDR1 LNHNV and CDR2 YYDKDF (reference sequence). CDR3 in amino acids: CATSRPGTGRTEAFF. CDR3 coding DNA: TGTGCCACCAGCAGACCCGGGACAGGGAGGACTGAAGCTTTCTTT.

The rearrangement uses TRBV18 and TRBJ2-5, with 12 bases lining up with TRBD2. J lost 7 bases, V lost 5 bases, and 8 bases had no gene match. The germline CDR1 and CDR2 sequences are KGHSH and LQKENI. The CDR3 is 15 residues long. This CDR3 reads CASSKTSGGRRTQYF. The CDR3 DNA reads TGTGCCAGCTCAAAGACTAGCGGGGGCCGGCGGACCCAGTACTTC.

V and J are TRBV30 and TRBJ1-5; D uncertain. Germline CDR1 and CDR2: GTSNPN and SVGIG (reference sequence). The CDR3 sequence is 13 residues long. Trimming stripped 0 bases from V and 6 bases from J, with 9 bases between. Here the CDR3 reads CAWSVGGRQPQHF. In DNA, the CDR3 is TGTGCCTGGAGTGTAGGAGGCCGTCAGCCCCAGCATTTT.

CDR3 bases: TGTGCCAGCAGCTTAGACCCCCGCCATAGCCCCCAGCATTTT. Encoded protein: CASSLDPRHSPQHF. V is TRBV7-9 and J is TRBJ1-5, with no clear D. Per the germline V gene, CDR1 is SEHNR and CDR2 is FQNEAQ (reference sequence). This CDR3 comprises 14 residues. Trimming took 1 base from V and 10 from J, leaving 14 bases between them.

This chain joins TRBV19 and TRBJ1-2; D is possibly TRBD1 (5 bases). This CDR3 comprises 16 residues. V was trimmed by 1 base and J by 7 bases, leaving 19 bases between them. CDR1 and CDR2 from the germline V gene are LNHDA and SQIVND (reference sequence). CDR3: CASSIGRSVGLGGYTF. DNA of the CDR3: TGTGCCAGTAGTATAGGACGTTCGGTGGGACTTGGTGGCTACACCTTC.

The gene calls are TRBV27 and TRBJ1-4; TRBD1 agrees at 8 bases. V shed 2 bases and J 8 bases; nucleotides not matched to a gene: 4. Germline V gene sequence: CDR1 MNHEY, CDR2 SMNVEV (reference sequence). The CDR3 runs 14 residues. As DNA, the CDR3 is TGTGCCAGCAGTTTACAGGGGGCGGTGGAAAAACTGTTTTTT. Amino acid sequence: CASSLQGAVEKLFF.

This chain uses TRBV9 with TRBJ1-1; D possibly corresponds to TRBD1 (5 bases). This CDR3 spans 14 amino acids. Germline lookup yields CDR1 SGDLS and CDR2 YYNGEE. The germline V and J ends were trimmed by 2 bases and 12 bases, with 20 bases remaining between them. The CDR3 region has the DNA TGTGCCAGCAGCGTTGACAGTTCAATCTCCCCCCCTTTCTTT. It codes for CASSVDSSISPPFF.

The V gene is TRBV6-5, the J gene TRBJ2-5, with 7 bases lining up with TRBD2. Germline V gene lookup returns CDR1 MNHEY and CDR2 SVGAGI. The CDR3 is 16 amino acids. J gave up 3 bases and V 0 bases, and 7 bases lay outside the gene matches. Here the CDR3 reads CASSYSSRGGKETQYF. The CDR3 bases are TGTGCCAGCAGTTACTCGAGCCGCGGGGGAAAAGAGACCCAGTACTTC.

V is TRBV5-6 and J is TRBJ1-3, with TRBD1 identical over 7 bases. Unmatched junction bases numbered 12, after V lost 3 bases and J lost 0 bases. CDR1 and CDR2 (germline): SGHDT, YYEEEE. The CDR3 length is 18 residues. CDR3 DNA sequence: TGTGCCAGCAGCTCAACAACGACAGGGATCCGCTCTGGAAACACCATATATTTT. This gives the protein CASSSTTTGIRSGNTIYF. Full variable domain (remainder filled in from reference TRBV5-6 and TRBJ1-3): DAGVTQSPTHLIKTRGQQVTLRCSPKSGHDTVSWYQQALGQGPQFIFQYYEEEERQRGNFPDRFSGHQFPNYSSELNVNALLLGDSALYLCASSSTTTGIRSGNTIYFGEGSWLTVV.

The gene calls are TRBV5-6 and TRBJ2-1, with D possibly TRBD2 on 5 matching bases. The V end lost 0 bases, the J end lost 8 bases, and 12 bases lay between the germline ends. The CDR3 is 14 amino acids. CDR1 SGHDT and CDR2 YYEEEE come from the germline V gene. CDR3 bases: TGTGCCAGCAGCTTGGTTTCGGGGTCTCATGAGCAGTTCTTC. Amino acid sequence: CASSLVSGSHEQFF.

The gene calls are TRBV10-3 and TRBJ1-2, with 9 bases fitting TRBD1. The CDR3 runs to 16 residues. With 0 bases clipped from V and 2 bases from J, the junction kept 4 bases outside the gene matches. CDR1 is ENHRY, CDR2 SYGVKD, per germline. CDR3 in amino acids: CAISESHRGLNYGYTF. In nucleotides, the CDR3 is TGTGCCATCAGTGAGTCCCACAGGGGGCTAAACTATGGCTACACCTTC.

The genes are TRBV4-1 and TRBJ2-1; 10 nucleotides align to TRBD2. V shed 5 bases and J 7 bases; nucleotides not matched to a gene: 8. This CDR3 spans 15 amino acids. Germline loops: CDR1 MGHRA, CDR2 YSYEKL. This CDR3 is CASSGSLAGPNEQFF. CDR3 bases: TGCGCCAGCAGCGGTTCACTAGCGGGGCCGAATGAGCAGTTCTTC.

This clone was counted a single time. The CDR3 DNA follows: TGTGCCAGCAGCCCAGGGAAATTGGCAGATACGCAGTATTTT. The encoded protein is CASSPGKLADTQYF. This sequence joins TRBV5-4 and TRBJ2-3; D might be TRBD1 (5 bases). This CDR3 is 14 amino acids long. V was cut by 4 bases and J by 4 bases, with 13 bases left in between. Germline V gene sequence: CDR1 SGHNT, CDR2 YYREEE (reference sequence).

The chain has TRBV11-2 and TRBJ2-1; TRBD1 matches 7 bases. Trimming at V came to 5 bases and at J to 5 bases, leaving 9 bases not matched to a gene. CDR1 and CDR2 (germline): SGHAT, FQNNGV. The length of the CDR3 is 15 residues. Here the CDR3 reads CASSLSTGTNNEQFF. Here the CDR3 DNA reads TGTGCCAGCAGCCTTTCGACAGGGACAAACAATGAGCAGTTCTTC.

The chain carries TRBV5-4 and TRBJ2-5; TRBD2 matches at 10 bases. Trimming cost V 0 bases and J 3 bases; bases outside gene matches: 5. The CDR3 sequence is 16 residues long. Germline-derived CDR1 and CDR2 are SGHNT and YYREEE (reference sequence). This CDR3 reads CASSLDLAGAKETQYF. In DNA form, the CDR3 reads TGTGCCAGCAGCTTGGATCTAGCGGGGGCCAAAGAGACCCAGTACTTC.

The chain carries TRBV5-1 and TRBJ2-7; 7 nucleotides align to TRBD1. The trim removed 3 bases at V and 5 bases at J, leaving 8 bases unmatched. Germline CDR1 reads SGHRS; CDR2 reads YFSETQ. The CDR3 runs to 14 residues. CDR3 DNA sequence: TGCGCCAGCAGCTGGTTACAGGGGCGGGACGAGCAGTACTTC. This sequence encodes CASSWLQGRDEQYF.